This T cell receptor beta chain was sequenced in a study of shared clonotypes between healthy human individuals. Study overall: Donor ages ranged 18 to 49 years: a couple of women, a few men. Study findings and constraints: Compared with clonotypes that all four donors shared, non-shared clonotypes had lower generation probabilities.

Replicate PCRs run on sorted subsets employed approximately 180 ng DNA, 25,000 to 35,000 T cell genomes. Authors' data handling: Filtering differed because ImmunoSEQ produced junction-only sequences that carried no quality scores. The protocol was immunoSEQ multiplex PCR, while the TCRdb copy is restricted to in-frame clones and leaves out a portion. V and J calls and clone size are copied from that table; D and trimming were computed from the DNA. The data hold millions of clones, with 90% to 95% observed a single time. The CDR3 covers 17 residues. Germline V CDR1 and CDR2: SGHAT, FQNNGV. V was shortened by 1 base and J by 0 bases, with 13 bases between the two germline ends. For this clone: Its antigen is still unknown.

V and J are TRBV11-2 and TRBJ1-3; D gene unclear. This clonotype originated in a man aged 18-30 years in good health. The sample taken for sequencing was naive CD4+ T cells sorted from blood. Subset described: CD45RA+ positively selected. The CDR3 is CASSLVSGRSSGNTIYF. The CDR3 nucleotides read TGTGCCAGCAGCTTAGTGTCAGGACGGAGCTCTGGAAACACCATATATTTT.